The clone carrying this T cell receptor (beta chain) counts as medium-sized by frequency. The antigen is not known. The CDR3 is made up of 16 amino acids. Germline V gives CDR1 SGDLS, CDR2 YYNGEE. These data originate in a study of human CD8 memory T cell subsets. The study, taken as a whole, reports: The stem-like memory T cell repertoire shared very little with the precursor exhausted T cell repertoire. Stem-like memory and precursor exhausted T cells, unlike effector memory cells, were similarly highly diverse. Estimation with Chao1 suggested higher diversity among stem-like memory T cells relative to precursor exhausted T cells.

Making the TCR beta libraries relied on UMI-labeled 5' RACE. TCRdb re-called the 5' RACE reads; every CDR3 protein appears as one record, without DNA. This specimen shows 10,000 to 15,000 distinct CDR3 sequences; the ten leading clones hold 13% to 15%. It was from duplicate vials of 150,000 sorted CD8+ T cells per subset that RNA came. The sequence was collected from a human donor in good health. This sequence joins TRBV9 and TRBJ1-5. Sequenced sample: CD8+ T cells from PBMCs. CDR3 residues: CASSVSEGGGNQPQHF.